A single T cell receptor (beta chain) is shown here with its context. Antigen: not known. This entry belongs to a study of cytomegalovirus exposure and HLA in healthy donors. Study outcomes and limitations: A later analysis linked a missense DCLRE1C variant to TCR beta V- and J-gene trimming. Within the data, a cluster of highly shared sequence variants was likely a sequencing artifact.

The PCR contained 60 Vbeta and 13 Jbeta primers. Method: immunoSEQ multiplex PCR; TCRdb's copy keeps in-frame clones and lacks some. The table has about 100,000 clones, around three quarters seen once. This TCR was sampled from a female donor in good health and CMV-seropositive. Sequences were obtained from PBMCs.

The CDR3 region is CASRPTGQTTGYTF. CDR3 bases: TGTGCCAGCAGACCCACGGGACAAACGACCGGCTACACCTTC. V is TRBV7-2 and J is TRBJ1-2, with a weak D call TRBD1 (6 bases). The germline V gene has CDR1 SGHTA and CDR2 FQGNSA. The CDR3 totals 14 residues. V lost 6 bases, J lost 8 bases, and 19 bases lay in between.